This T cell receptor (beta chain) was recovered during a study of spatial heterogeneity in lung cancer. Study-level background: The mean occurrence of each unique TCR and UMI combination in raw reads exceeded nine. Points from the study as a whole: Tumors with more nonsynonymous mutations had more expanded intratumoral alpha and beta TCRs.

TCRdb processed the 5' RACE reads anew with MiXCR; each CDR3 protein has one entry. Among 15,000 to 20,000 distinct CDR3 sequences listed, around 6.9% were seen once. Time point given: sample taken at primary tumor resection. The donors comprised approximately 75 untreated early-stage non-small cell lung cancer patients. Ten or more counts support this clonotype. No antigen is known for it. The sample here was lung tumor tissue, taken at surgery. The sequence was collected from a female donor with early-stage non-small cell lung cancer.

The CDR3 DNA is TGTGCCAGCTCACCACGGCGTACTGCGGACACTGAAGCTTTCTTT. This sequence encodes CASSPRRTADTEAFF. The genes are TRBV18 and TRBJ1-1; D is undetermined. V lost 1 base, J lost 3 bases, and 12 bases lay in between. Germline assignment: CDR1 KGHSH and CDR2 LQKENI. The CDR3 loop spans 15 amino acids. Using reference TRBV18 and TRBJ1-1 for the parts outside the CDR3, the full variable domain is NAGVMQNPRHLVRRRGQEARLRCSPMKGHSHVYWYRQLPEEGLKFMVYLQKENIIDESGMPKERFSAEFPKEGPSILRIQQVVRGDSAAYFCASSPRRTADTEAFFGQGTRLTVV.